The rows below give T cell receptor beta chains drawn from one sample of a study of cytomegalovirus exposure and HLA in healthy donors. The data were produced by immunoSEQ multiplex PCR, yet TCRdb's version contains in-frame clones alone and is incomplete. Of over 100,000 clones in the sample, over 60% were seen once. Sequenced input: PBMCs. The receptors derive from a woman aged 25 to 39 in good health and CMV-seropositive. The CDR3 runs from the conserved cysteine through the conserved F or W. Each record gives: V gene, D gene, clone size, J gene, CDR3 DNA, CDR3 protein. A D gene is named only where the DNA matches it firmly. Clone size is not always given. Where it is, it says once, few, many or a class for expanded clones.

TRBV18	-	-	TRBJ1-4	TGTGCCAGCTCACCGGCGGTAGATGAAAAACTGTTTTTT	CASSPAVDEKLFF
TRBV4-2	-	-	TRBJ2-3	TGTGCCAGCAGCCAACAGCAGGGCGGGGTGTTGCCGGATACGCAGTATTTT	CASSQQQGGVLPDTQYF
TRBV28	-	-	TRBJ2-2	TGTGCCAGCAGTTTAGCCCCGGGATTCGGGGAGCTGTTTTTT	CASSLAPGFGELFF
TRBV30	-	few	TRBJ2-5	TGTGCCTGGAGTGTTGGGGGGGGACAATTAGAGACCCAGTACTTC	CAWSVGGGQLETQYF
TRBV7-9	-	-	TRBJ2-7	TGTGCCAGCAGCTTTCTCGGCTACGAGCAGTACTTC	CASSFLGYEQYF
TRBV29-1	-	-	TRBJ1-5	TGCAGCGTCCAGGTGGGGGCAGGCAATCAGCCCCAGCATTTT	CSVQVGAGNQPQHF
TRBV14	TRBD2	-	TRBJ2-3	TGTGCCAGCAGCCAAGTAGGACGGGGGGGCCGGGATACGCAGTATTTT	CASSQVGRGGRDTQYF
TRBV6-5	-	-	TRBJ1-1	TGTGCCAGCAGTACCCTCTTAACTTTGGACACTGAAGCTTTCTTT	CASSTLLTLDTEAFF
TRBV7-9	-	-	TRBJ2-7	TGTGCCAGCAGCTTCTCTGGACTGTACGAGCAGTACTTC	CASSFSGLYEQYF
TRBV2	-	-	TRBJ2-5	TGTGCCAGCAGTCGACAGGATCCAGGGACCCAGTACTTC	CASSRQDPGTQYF
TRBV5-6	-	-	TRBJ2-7	TGTGCCAGCAGCTTTCGGGGTTCCTACGAGCAGTACTTC	CASSFRGSYEQYF
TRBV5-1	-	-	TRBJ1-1	TGCGCCAGCAGCACGCAGGCATACGAGGGCACTGAAGCTTTCTTT	CASSTQAYEGTEAFF
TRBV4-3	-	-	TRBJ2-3	TGCGCCAGCAGCCCCGGGACACCATTCACAGATACGCAGTATTTT	CASSPGTPFTDTQYF
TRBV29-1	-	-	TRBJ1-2	TGCAGCGTTGAAGATTTGGGCGCGAGTGGCTACACCTTC	CSVEDLGASGYTF
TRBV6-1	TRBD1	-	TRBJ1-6	TGTGCCAGCAGTGCTACCGGGACAGGGCTCGGGTCACCCCTCCACTTT	CASSATGTGLGSPLHF
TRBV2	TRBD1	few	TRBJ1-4	TGTGCCAGCAGTGAACATACCGGGACAGCACCTAAACTGTTTTTT	CASSEHTGTAPKLFF
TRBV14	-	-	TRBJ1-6	TGTGCCAGCAGCCAAGTGTTGCGTTCACCCCTCCACTTT	CASSQVLRSPLHF
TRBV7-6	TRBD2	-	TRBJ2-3	TGTGCCAGCAGCACCGGACTAGGGGGCACAGATACGCAGTATTTT	CASSTGLGGTDTQYF
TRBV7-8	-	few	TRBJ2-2	TGTGCCAGCAGCGCCGGTCCGAACACCGGGGAGCTGTTTTTT	CASSAGPNTGELFF
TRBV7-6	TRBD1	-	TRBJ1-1	TGTGCCAGCAGCGGACTCATAGGGGGCAGGGGAGCTTTCTTT	CASSGLIGGRGAFF
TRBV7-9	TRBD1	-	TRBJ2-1	TGTGCCAGCAGCGCCGGGACAGGGCTTTACAATGAGCAGTTCTTC	CASSAGTGLYNEQFF
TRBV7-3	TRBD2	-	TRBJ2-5	TGTGCCAGCAGCTTAGCTTGGGGGAGGGTCGAGACCCAGTACTTC	CASSLAWGRVETQYF
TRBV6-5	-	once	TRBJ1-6	TGTGCCAGCAGTTACAGTTTTGAGGGCGGAGCCCTCCACTTT	CASSYSFEGGALHF
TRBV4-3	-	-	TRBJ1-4	TGCGCCAGCAGCCACCAGGGGAATAATGAAAAACTGTTTTTT	CASSHQGNNEKLFF
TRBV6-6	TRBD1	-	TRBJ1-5	TGTGCCAGCAGTTATGCAGGGGGCCAGCCCCAGCATTTT	CASSYAGGQPQHF
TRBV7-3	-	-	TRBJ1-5	TGTGCCAGCAGCTTAACGCTAGGTCAGCCCCAGCATTTT	CASSLTLGQPQHF
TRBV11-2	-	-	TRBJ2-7	TGTGCCAGCAGCTTAGATCTCTCAGCCTACGAGCAGTACTTC	CASSLDLSAYEQYF
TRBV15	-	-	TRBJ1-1	TGTGCCACCAGCAGAGGGGGCCAGTTGAACACTGAAGCTTTCTTT	CATSRGGQLNTEAFF
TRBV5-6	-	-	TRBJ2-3	TGTGCCAGCAGCCAGGGGACCTCCGGGGATACGCAGTATTTT	CASSQGTSGDTQYF
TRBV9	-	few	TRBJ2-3	TGTGCCAGCAGCCCCGAGCCCCGCACAGATACGCAGTATTTT	CASSPEPRTDTQYF
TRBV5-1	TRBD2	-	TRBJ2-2	TGCGCCAGCAGCGGGGGACTAGCGGGAAACACCGGGGAGCTGTTTTTT	CASSGGLAGNTGELFF
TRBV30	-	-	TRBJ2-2	TGTGCCTGGAGGCGGGCCCCCGGGAACACCGGGGAGCTGTTTTTT	CAWRRAPGNTGELFF
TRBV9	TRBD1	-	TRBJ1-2	TGTGCCAGCAGCGTAGAAACAGGGGGCTATGGCTACACCTTC	CASSVETGGYGYTF
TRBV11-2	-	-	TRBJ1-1	TGTGCCAGCAGCTTAGATTATTGGAACACTGAAGCTTTCTTT	CASSLDYWNTEAFF
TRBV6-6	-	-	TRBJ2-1	TGTGCCAGCAGTTACGTTGGCGAGCAGTTCTTC	CASSYVGEQFF
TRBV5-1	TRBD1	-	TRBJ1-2	TGCGCCAGCAGCTTGGAAAGGGGGCAGAACGGCTACACCTTC	CASSLERGQNGYTF
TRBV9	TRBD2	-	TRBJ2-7	TGTGCCAGCAGCCGGAGCGGGGGGGCCGGCGAGCAGTACTTC	CASSRSGGAGEQYF
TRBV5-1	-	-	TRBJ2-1	TGCGCCAGCAGCTTGATGGTGGAGGATGAGCAGTTCTTC	CASSLMVEDEQFF
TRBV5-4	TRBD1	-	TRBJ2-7	TGTGCCAGCAGCCCTCGACAGGGGGGGGGCGAGCAGTACTTC	CASSPRQGGGEQYF
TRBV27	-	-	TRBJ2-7	TGTGCCAGCAGTTTAGGCCAGGTTAATTACGAGCAGTACTTC	CASSLGQVNYEQYF
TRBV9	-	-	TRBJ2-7	TGTGCCAGCAGCCCCGATATGGACATGAACTCCTACGAGCAGTACTTC	CASSPDMDMNSYEQYF
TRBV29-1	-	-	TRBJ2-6	TGCAGCGTTTTCGGGGCTGGGGCCAACGTCCTGACTTTC	CSVFGAGANVLTF
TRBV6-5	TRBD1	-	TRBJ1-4	TGTGCCAGCAGTTACTACGGGACAGCTAATGAAAAACTGTTTTTT	CASSYYGTANEKLFF
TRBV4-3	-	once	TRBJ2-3	TGCGCCAGCAGCCATCAAACCCCTTCCGCGGGGGCCGGCACAGATACGCAGTATTTT	CASSHQTPSAGAGTDTQYF
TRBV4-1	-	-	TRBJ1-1	TGCGCCAGCAGCCAAGAGGACAACTCTGAAGCTTTCTTT	CASSQEDNSEAFF